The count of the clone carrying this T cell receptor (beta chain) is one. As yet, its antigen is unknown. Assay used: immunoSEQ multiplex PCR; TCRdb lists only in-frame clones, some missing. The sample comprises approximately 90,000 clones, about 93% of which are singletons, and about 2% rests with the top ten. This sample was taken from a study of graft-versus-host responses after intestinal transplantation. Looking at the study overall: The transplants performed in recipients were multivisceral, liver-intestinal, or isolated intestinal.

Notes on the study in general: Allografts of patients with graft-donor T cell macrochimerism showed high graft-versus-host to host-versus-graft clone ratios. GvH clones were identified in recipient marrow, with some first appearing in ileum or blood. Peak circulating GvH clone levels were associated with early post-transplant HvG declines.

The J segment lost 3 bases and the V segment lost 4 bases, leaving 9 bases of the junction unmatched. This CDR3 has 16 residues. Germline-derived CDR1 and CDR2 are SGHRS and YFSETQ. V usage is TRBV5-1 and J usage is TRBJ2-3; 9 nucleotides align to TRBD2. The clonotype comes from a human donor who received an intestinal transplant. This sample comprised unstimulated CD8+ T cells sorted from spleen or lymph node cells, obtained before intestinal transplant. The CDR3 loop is CASSHNSGGGTDTQYF. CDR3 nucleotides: TGCGCCAGCAGCCACAATAGCGGGGGAGGGACAGATACGCAGTATTTT.